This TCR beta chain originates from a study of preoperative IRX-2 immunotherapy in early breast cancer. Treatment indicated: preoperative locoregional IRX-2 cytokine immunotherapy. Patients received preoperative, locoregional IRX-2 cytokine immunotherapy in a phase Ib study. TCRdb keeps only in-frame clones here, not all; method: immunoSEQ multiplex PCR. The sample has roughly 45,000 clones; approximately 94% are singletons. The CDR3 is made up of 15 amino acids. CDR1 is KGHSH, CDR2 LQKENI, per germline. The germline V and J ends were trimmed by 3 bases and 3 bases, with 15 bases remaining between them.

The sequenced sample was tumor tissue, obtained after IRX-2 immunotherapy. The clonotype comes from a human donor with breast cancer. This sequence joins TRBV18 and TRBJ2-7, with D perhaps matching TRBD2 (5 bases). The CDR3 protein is CASSPSGGQVYEQYF. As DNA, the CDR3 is TGTGCCAGCTCACCGAGTGGCGGGCAGGTCTACGAGCAGTACTTC.